A single sample is the source of the 10 T cell receptor beta chains below, sequenced in a study of blood T cell repertoires in COVID-19 (TCRdb year 2020). The method was the immunoSEQ multiplex PCR assay. TCRdb carries this immuneACCESS record with in-frame sequences only. Its versions omit some clonotypes, under half of them owing to an unresolved V gene in the studies checked, with the rest unexplained. The sample records over 150,000 clones, roughly 85% of which are singletons. Roughly 19% of the sample is taken by the ten largest. Sequencing was performed on PBMCs or T cells enriched from blood (not recorded which). The receptors originated from a woman aged 65 to 85 in a cohort exposed to, infected with or recovered from COVID-19 (not recorded which).

The chain employs TRBV12-3 or TRBV12-4 and TRBJ2-3; tentatively, D is TRBD1 (5 bases). V lost 5 bases and J 5 bases, leaving 8 bases between the germline ends. CDR3 length: 12 amino acids. CDR3 coding DNA: TGTGCCAGCAGTCAAAGGGGAGATACGCAGTATTTT. Encoded protein: CASSQRGDTQYF.

This chain connects TRBV2 to TRBJ1-1, with 8 nucleotides matching TRBD1. CDR3 length: 15 amino acids. Per germline, CDR1 SNHLY and CDR2 FYNNEI. Trimming removed 4 bases from V and 0 bases from J; junction bases left unmatched: 4. The CDR3 DNA reads as TGTGCCAGCAGTGTAGCAGGGGGCATGAACACTGAAGCTTTCTTT. It encodes CASSVAGGMNTEAFF.

The chain links TRBV7-9 to TRBJ2-7, with a tentative D call TRBD1 (6 bases). Germline V gene data show CDR1 as SEHNR and CDR2 as FQNEAQ (reference sequence). This CDR3 is 14 amino acids long. V shed 4 bases and J shed 0 bases, with 10 bases lying between them. In DNA form, the CDR3 reads TGTGCCAGCAGCTCACAGGGTGCCTCCTACGAGCAGTACTTC. Its protein is CASSSQGASYEQYF.

This clone was observed a few times. This rearrangement joins TRBV30 to TRBJ2-4; D may be TRBD1 (5 bases). The CDR3 spans 12 residues. The V and J ends lost 2 bases and 9 bases respectively, with 11 bases between them. The V gene's germline CDR1 is GTSNPN and CDR2 SVGIG (reference sequence). CDR3 sequence: CAWSPGSGIQYF. The CDR3, as DNA: TGTGCCTGGAGTCCAGGGTCGGGCATTCAGTACTTC.

This clone was seen a handful of times. J is TRBJ2-2 and V is TRBV4-1; 8 bases line up with TRBD2. Germline V CDR1 and CDR2: MGHRA, YSYEKL. This CDR3 contains 17 residues. V dropped 0 bases and J dropped 5; count of bases not matched to a gene: 8. CDR3 sequence: CASSQDLGLAGTGELFF. The CDR3 nucleotides are TGCGCCAGCAGCCAAGATCTGGGTCTAGCGGGTACCGGGGAGCTGTTTTTT.

The rearrangement uses TRBV9 and TRBJ2-7, with 9 bases fitting TRBD2. The CDR3 has 20 residues. Germline assignment: CDR1 SGDLS and CDR2 YYNGEE. The ends lost 0 bases at V and 4 bases at J; junction bases unmatched: 20. CDR3 nucleotide sequence: TGTGCCAGCAGCGTAGGTATTCGTTTCCCGACTAGCGGAACAGGGTACGAGCAGTACTTC. Protein product: CASSVGIRFPTSGTGYEQYF.

V usage is TRBV12-3 or TRBV12-4 and J usage is TRBJ2-1, with D perhaps matching TRBD1 (5 bases). The CDR3 spans 13 residues. Trimming took 6 bases from V and 6 from J, leaving 12 bases between them. DNA for the CDR3: TGTGCCAGCAGGCTCGACAGCGCCAATGAGCAGTTCTTC. Amino acids: CASRLDSANEQFF.

This rearrangement joins TRBV28 to TRBJ1-4; D is possibly TRBD1 (5 bases). The CDR3 loop spans 18 amino acids. Trimming removed 6 bases from V and 2 bases from J, with 22 bases in between. Germline V lookup: CDR1 MDHEN, CDR2 SYDVKM. As DNA, the CDR3 is TGTGCCAGCAGCCCCCCTGGGGCAGGGAGGAGCACTAATGAAAAACTGTTTTTT. This sequence encodes CASSPPGAGRSTNEKLFF.

CDR3 sequence (DNA): TGTGCCAGCAGCCAAGACGGCTCCGGGTCAAGCTCCTACGAGCAGTACTTC. This gives the protein CASSQDGSGSSSYEQYF. The rearrangement uses TRBV3-1 (or the pseudogene TRBV3-2) and TRBJ2-7; D is unclear. Germline V gene lookup returns CDR1 LGHDT and CDR2 YNNKEL (reference sequence). V was cut by 0 bases and J by 0 bases, with 15 bases left in between. The CDR3 totals 17 residues.

V and J are TRBV12-5 and TRBJ1-1; D is unresolved. In germline, CDR1 is LGHNT, CDR2 FRNRAP. The CDR3 is made up of 13 amino acids. V was trimmed by 6 bases and J by 6 bases, leaving 14 bases between them. The CDR3 region has the DNA TGTGCTAGTGGCCGGGGAGGGCGGTCTGAAGCTTTCTTT. It translates to CASGRGGRSEAFF.